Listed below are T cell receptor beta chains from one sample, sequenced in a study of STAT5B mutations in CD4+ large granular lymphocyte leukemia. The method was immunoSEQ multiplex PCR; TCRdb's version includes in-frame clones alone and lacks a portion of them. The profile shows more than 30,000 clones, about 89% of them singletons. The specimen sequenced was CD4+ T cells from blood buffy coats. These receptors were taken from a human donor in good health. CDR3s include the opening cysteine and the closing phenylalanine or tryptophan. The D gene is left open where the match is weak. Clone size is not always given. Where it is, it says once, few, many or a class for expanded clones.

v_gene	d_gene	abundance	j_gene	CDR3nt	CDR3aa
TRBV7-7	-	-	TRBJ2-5	TGTGCTAGCGGAACAGGGCGAGAGACCCAGTACTTC	CASGTGRETQYF
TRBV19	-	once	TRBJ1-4	TGTGCCAGTAGTATACGGCAGGGTGCAACTAATGAAAAACTGTTTTTT	CASSIRQGATNEKLFF
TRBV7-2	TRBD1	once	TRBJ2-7	TGTGCCAGCAGCATCGGGACAGGAACCTACGAGCAGTACTTC	CASSIGTGTYEQYF
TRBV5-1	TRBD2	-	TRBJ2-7	TGCGCCAGCAGCTTGACTAGCGGAGGATACGAGCAGTACTTC	CASSLTSGGYEQYF
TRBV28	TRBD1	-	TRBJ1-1	TGTGCCAGCAAGGCCACTGGGACAGGGCGGACTGAAGCTTTCTTT	CASKATGTGRTEAFF
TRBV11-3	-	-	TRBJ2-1	TGTGCCAGCACCTCTCCCCCTCTCAATGAGCAGTTCTTC	CASTSPPLNEQFF
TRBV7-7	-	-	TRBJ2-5	TGTGCTAGCAGCTTGGGGCACCAAGAGACCCAGTACTTC	CASSLGHQETQYF
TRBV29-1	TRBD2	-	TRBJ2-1	TGCAGCGTTGAAGATCAGAATAGCGGGAGAAGCTCGTTCTTC	CSVEDQNSGRSSFF
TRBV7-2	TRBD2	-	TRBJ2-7	TGTGCCAGCAGCGTAGCGGGACTGGGTCCCTACGAGCAGTACTTC	CASSVAGLGPYEQYF
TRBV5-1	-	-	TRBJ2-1	TGCGCCAGCAGCTTGGCGGGCAGGACGGAGCTTGGAGTGCAGTTCTTC	CASSLAGRTELGVQFF
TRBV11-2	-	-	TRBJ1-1	TGTGCCAGCAGGGGGGCTGGGGGAATAATGAACACTGAAGCTTTCTTT	CASRGAGGIMNTEAFF
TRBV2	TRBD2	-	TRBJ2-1	TGTGCCAGCAGTGAACCCGGGACTAGCATAGGTGAGCAGTTCTTC	CASSEPGTSIGEQFF
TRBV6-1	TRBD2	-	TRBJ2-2	TGTGCCAGCAGTTGGACTAGCGGAAACACCGGGGAGCTGTTTTTT	CASSWTSGNTGELFF
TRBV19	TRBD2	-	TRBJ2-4	TGTGCCAGTAGTGGCCGGGACCTGGGGGGGGACATTCAGTACTTC	CASSGRDLGGDIQYF
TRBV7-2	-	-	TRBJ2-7	TGTGCCAGCAGCCCCCGGGGATCTTACCAGGGGGGGGAGCAGTACTTC	CASSPRGSYQGGEQYF
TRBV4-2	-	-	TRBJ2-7	TGTGCCAGCGGGCTTGTTGGCAGGGGGGACGAGCAGTACTTC	CASGLVGRGDEQYF
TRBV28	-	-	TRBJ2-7	TGTGCCAGCAGTTTAACGGTAGTCTCCTACGAGCAGTACTTC	CASSLTVVSYEQYF
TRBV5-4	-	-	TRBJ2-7	TGTGCCAGCAGCTTGGGCTACGAGCAGTACTTC	CASSLGYEQYF
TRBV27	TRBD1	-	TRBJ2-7	TGTGCCAGCAGTTTGGAGGACAGGGGCCCCTACGAGCAGTACTTC	CASSLEDRGPYEQYF